Listed below are T cell receptor beta chains from one sample, sequenced in a study of cytomegalovirus exposure and HLA in healthy donors. This table comes from immunoSEQ multiplex PCR, and its TCRdb copy is limited to in-frame clones, with some not included. The repertoire includes some 150,000 clones, around 79% of them detected once, and around 4% sits in the top ten. Sample: PBMCs. These receptors were collected from a man aged 40-55 years in good health and CMV-seronegative. CDR3s include the opening cysteine and the closing phenylalanine or tryptophan. Each record gives: CDR3 length, J gene, V gene, CDR3 protein.

length: 17
J: TRBJ1-5
V: TRBV28
CDR3: CASSFSLGQGNNQPQHF

length: 15
J: TRBJ1-5
V: TRBV7-6
CDR3: CASSLGTGENQPQHF

length: 12
J: TRBJ1-1
V: TRBV12-5
CDR3: CASGSGPYEAFF

length: 14
J: TRBJ2-5
V: TRBV29-1
CDR3: CSALARGGGETQYF

length: 15
J: TRBJ1-5
V: TRBV2
CDR3: CASSGTVNSNQPQHF

length: 13
J: TRBJ2-1
V: TRBV7-9
CDR3: CASSPPPGDEQFF

length: 15
J: TRBJ2-1
V: TRBV9
CDR3: CASSVTSGGRNEQFF

length: 15
J: TRBJ1-1
V: TRBV6-4
CDR3: CASSAWQAPRTEAFF

length: 14
J: TRBJ1-4
V: TRBV7-8
CDR3: CASSSDRAEEKLFF

length: 15
J: TRBJ2-4
V: TRBV6-1
CDR3: CASGLGSSRGNIQYF

length: 15
J: TRBJ2-7
V: TRBV7-8
CDR3: CASSLAEPGTYEQYF

length: 13
J: TRBJ2-7
V: TRBV19
CDR3: CASSRDRSYEQYF

length: 13
J: TRBJ2-5
V: TRBV27
CDR3: CASNGGARETQYF

length: 12
J: TRBJ2-7
V: TRBV30
CDR3: CAWTLGTYEQYF

length: 14
J: TRBJ2-2
V: TRBV6-5
CDR3: CASSGGRGTGELFF

length: 13
J: TRBJ2-2
V: TRBV7-9
CDR3: CASSFQGPGELFF

length: 17
J: TRBJ2-3
V: TRBV7-2
CDR3: CASSTIAGGLEGDTQYF

length: 15
J: TRBJ2-1
V: TRBV5-6
CDR3: CASSLETSGANEQFF

length: 15
J: TRBJ1-2
V: TRBV6-1
CDR3: CASRHSPTGAGGYTF

length: 16
J: TRBJ1-4
V: TRBV7-9
CDR3: CASSSESGGPNEKLFF

length: 14
J: TRBJ1-6
V: TRBV10-3
CDR3: CAIRDGLGNSPLHF

length: 14
J: TRBJ1-5
V: TRBV6-5
CDR3: CASSYAQGQQPQHF

length: 13
J: TRBJ2-2
V: TRBV2
CDR3: CASSQGGTGELFF

length: 15
J: TRBJ2-3
V: TRBV6-1
CDR3: CASSQGDHSTDTQYF

length: 16
J: TRBJ2-3
V: TRBV4-2
CDR3: CASSQVDWVGTDTQYF

length: 13
J: TRBJ2-7
V: TRBV5-1
CDR3: CASSLALPYEQYF

length: 15
J: TRBJ2-2
V: TRBV5-1
CDR3: CASSSQGLGTGELFF

length: 14
J: TRBJ2-2
V: TRBV27
CDR3: CASSLLAGTGELFF